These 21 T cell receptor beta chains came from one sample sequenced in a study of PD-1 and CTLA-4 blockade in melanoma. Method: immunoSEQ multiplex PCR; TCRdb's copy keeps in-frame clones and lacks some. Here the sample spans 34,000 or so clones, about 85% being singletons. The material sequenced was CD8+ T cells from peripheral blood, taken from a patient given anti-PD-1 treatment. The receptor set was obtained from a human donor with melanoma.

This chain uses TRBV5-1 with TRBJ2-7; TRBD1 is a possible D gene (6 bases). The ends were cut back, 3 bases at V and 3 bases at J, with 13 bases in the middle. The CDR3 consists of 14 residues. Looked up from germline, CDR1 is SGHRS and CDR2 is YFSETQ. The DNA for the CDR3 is TGCGCCAGCAGCTCCGGACAGCTCCTCTACGAGCAGTACTTC. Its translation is CASSSGQLLYEQYF.

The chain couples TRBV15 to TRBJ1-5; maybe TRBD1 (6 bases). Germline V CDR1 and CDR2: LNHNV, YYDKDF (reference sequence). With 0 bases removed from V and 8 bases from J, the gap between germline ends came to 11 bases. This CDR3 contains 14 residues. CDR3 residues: CATSRDRRGEPQHF. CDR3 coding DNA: TGTGCCACCAGCAGAGACAGGAGGGGGGAGCCCCAGCATTTT.

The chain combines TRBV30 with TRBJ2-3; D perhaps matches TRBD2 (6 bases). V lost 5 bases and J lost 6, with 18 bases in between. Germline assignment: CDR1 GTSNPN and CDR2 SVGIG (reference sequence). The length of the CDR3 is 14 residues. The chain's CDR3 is CAWGGLAMADTQYF. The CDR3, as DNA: TGTGCCTGGGGCGGGCTAGCGATGGCCGATACGCAGTATTTT.

The CDR3 DNA sequence: TGCGCCAGCAGCCAAGTTATAGACAGCGGGCGGGAGCAGTACTTC. This encodes CASSQVIDSGREQYF. The V call is TRBV4-1, the J call TRBJ2-7; tentatively, D is TRBD2 (6 bases). Trimming removed 1 base from V and 7 bases from J, with 17 bases in between. Germline V CDR1 and CDR2: MGHRA, YSYEKL. This CDR3 contains 15 residues.

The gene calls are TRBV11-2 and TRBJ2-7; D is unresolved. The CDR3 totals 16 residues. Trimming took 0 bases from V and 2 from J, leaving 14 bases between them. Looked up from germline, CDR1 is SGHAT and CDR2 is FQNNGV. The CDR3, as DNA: TGTGCCAGCAGCTTAGAATTCCCCCAAGGACCCTACGAGCAGTACTTC. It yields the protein CASSLEFPQGPYEQYF.

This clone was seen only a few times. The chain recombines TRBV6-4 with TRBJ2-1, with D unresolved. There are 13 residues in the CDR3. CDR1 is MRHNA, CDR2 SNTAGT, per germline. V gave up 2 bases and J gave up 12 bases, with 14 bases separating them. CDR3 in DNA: TGTGCCAGCAGTGACGGTATCGGAAAAGGGCAGTTCTTC. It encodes CASSDGIGKGQFF.

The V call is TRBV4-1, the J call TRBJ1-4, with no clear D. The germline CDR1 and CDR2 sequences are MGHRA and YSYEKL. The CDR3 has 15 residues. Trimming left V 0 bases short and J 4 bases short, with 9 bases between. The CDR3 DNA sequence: TGCGCCAGCAGCCAAGATATCCAGGTTAATGAAAAACTGTTTTTT. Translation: CASSQDIQVNEKLFF.

The DNA for the CDR3 is TGTGCCAGCAGTACTAGCACAGATACGCAGTATTTT. It is translated as CASSTSTDTQYF. The chain recombines TRBV5-5 with TRBJ2-3; no clear D. Germline V gene lookup returns CDR1 SGHKS and CDR2 YYEKEE (reference sequence). The V end was cut by 5 bases, the J end by 0 bases, with 4 bases between. The CDR3 has 12 residues.

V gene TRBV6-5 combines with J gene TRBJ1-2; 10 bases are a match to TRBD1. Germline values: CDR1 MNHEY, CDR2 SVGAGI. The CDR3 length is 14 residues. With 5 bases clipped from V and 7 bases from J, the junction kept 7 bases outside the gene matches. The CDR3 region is CASSPGQGMSGYTF. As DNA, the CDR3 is TGTGCCAGCAGTCCGGGACAGGGGATGAGTGGCTACACCTTC.

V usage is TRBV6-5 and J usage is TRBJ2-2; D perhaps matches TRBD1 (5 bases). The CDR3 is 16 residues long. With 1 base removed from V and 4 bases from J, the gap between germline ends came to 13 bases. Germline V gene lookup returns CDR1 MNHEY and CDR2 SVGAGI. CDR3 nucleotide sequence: TGTGCCAGCAGTTACTTCGCCCAGGGCCCCACCGGGGAGCTGTTTTTT. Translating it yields CASSYFAQGPTGELFF.

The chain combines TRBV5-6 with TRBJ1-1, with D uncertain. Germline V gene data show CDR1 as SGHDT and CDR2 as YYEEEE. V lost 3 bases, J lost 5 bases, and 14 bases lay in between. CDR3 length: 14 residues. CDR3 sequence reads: CASSYGLQRTEAFF. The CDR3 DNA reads TGTGCCAGCAGCTACGGTTTACAGAGGACTGAAGCTTTCTTT.

CDR3 nucleotides: TGTGCCAGCAGCCCCGACAGCTATGGCTACACCTTC. Protein: CASSPDSYGYTF. V and J are TRBV12-3 or TRBV12-4 and TRBJ1-2; a weak D match, TRBD1 (5 bases). The CDR3 sequence is 12 residues long. V was shortened by 6 bases and J by 4 bases, with 9 bases between the two germline ends.

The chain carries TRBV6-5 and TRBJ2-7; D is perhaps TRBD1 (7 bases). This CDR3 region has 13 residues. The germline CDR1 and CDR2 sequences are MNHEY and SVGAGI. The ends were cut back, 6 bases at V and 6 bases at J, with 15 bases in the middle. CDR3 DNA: TGTGCCAGCAGCCAGGGGGGTCTGGGCGAGCAGTACTTC. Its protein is CASSQGGLGEQYF.

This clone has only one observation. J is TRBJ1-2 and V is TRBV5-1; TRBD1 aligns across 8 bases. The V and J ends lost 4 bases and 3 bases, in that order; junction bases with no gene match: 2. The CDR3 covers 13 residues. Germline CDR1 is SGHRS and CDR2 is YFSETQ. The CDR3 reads CASSGTGDYGYTF. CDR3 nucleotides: TGCGCCAGCAGCGGGACAGGCGACTATGGCTACACCTTC.

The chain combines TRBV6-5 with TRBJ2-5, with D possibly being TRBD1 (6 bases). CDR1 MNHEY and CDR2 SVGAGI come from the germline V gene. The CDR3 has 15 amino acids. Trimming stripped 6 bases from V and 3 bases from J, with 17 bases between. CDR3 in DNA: TGTGCCAGCAGAACCGGACAGCTCAAAGAAGAGACCCAGTACTTC. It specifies CASRTGQLKEETQYF.

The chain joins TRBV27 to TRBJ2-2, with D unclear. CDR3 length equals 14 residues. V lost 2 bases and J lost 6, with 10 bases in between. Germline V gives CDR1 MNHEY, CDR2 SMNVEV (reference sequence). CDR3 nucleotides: TGTGCCAGCAGTTTACCCTCCCGGTCCGGGGAGCTGTTTTTT. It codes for CASSLPSRSGELFF.

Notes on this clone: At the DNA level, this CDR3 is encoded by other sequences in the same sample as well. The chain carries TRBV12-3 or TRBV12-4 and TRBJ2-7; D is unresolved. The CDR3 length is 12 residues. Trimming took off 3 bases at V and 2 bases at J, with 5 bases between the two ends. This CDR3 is CASSLGTYEQYF. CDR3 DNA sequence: TGTGCCAGCAGTTTGGGAACCTACGAGCAGTACTTC.

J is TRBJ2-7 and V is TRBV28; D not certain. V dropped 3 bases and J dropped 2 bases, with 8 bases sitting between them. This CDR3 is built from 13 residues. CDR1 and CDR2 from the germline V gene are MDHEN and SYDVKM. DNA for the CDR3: TGTGCCAGCAGTTTTGGGGAAGCCTACGAGCAGTACTTC. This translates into CASSFGEAYEQYF.

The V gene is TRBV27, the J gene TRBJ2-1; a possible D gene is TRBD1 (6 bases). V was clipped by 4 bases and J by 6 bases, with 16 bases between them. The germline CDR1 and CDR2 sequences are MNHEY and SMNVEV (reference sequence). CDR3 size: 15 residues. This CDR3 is CASSSGQGLGNEQFF. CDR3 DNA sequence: TGTGCCAGCAGTTCCGGGCAGGGGCTGGGCAATGAGCAGTTCTTC.

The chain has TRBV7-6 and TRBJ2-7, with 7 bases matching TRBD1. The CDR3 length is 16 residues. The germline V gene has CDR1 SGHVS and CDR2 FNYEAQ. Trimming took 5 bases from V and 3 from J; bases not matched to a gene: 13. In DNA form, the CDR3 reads TGTGCCAGCAGCCCGACCCCGAAGGGGGCCGTCTACGAGCAGTACTTC. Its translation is CASSPTPKGAVYEQYF.

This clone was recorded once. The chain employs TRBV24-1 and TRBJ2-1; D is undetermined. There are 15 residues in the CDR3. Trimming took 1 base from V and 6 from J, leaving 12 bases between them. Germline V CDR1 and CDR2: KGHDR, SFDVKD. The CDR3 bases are TGTGCCACCAGTGATTTACGGACCGGTGGCAATGAGCAGTTCTTC. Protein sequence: CATSDLRTGGNEQFF.